This T cell receptor beta chain derives from a study of blood T cell repertoires in COVID-19. The overall study: Samples taken during acute and convalescent COVID-19 were collected in the United States, Italy and Spain. T cells, B-cell-depleted T cells, or PBMCs supplied cDNA or gDNA.

V was cut by 1 base and J by 5 bases, with 18 bases left in between. The CDR3 consists of 17 residues. Per germline, CDR1 SGHRS and CDR2 YFSETQ. In the original analysis: Scientists estimated how many nucleated cells there were by amplifying reference gene primers. The repertoire was sequenced with immunoSEQ multiplex PCR; TCRdb's copy has only in-frame clones and lacks some. The V and J calls and clone size are taken from that table; D and trimming were inferred from the DNA. The sample has about 16,000 clones; more than 75% are singletons. The TCR was taken from a human donor in a cohort sampled during active COVID-19. Sample: peripheral blood. The chain recombines TRBV5-1 with TRBJ2-2, with D possibly matching TRBD2 (6 bases). The CDR3, as DNA: TGCGCCAGCAGCTTGAGGGGTCGGGCGGGGACTACCGGGGAGCTGTTTTTT. This translates into CASSLRGRAGTTGELFF.